This T cell receptor (beta chain) was found in a study of blood T cell repertoires in COVID-19. Study at large: Samples taken during acute and convalescent COVID-19 were collected in the United States, Italy and Spain. PBMCs, B-cell-depleted T cells, or T cells provided the cDNA or gDNA that made up the material.

The V end lost 4 bases, the J end lost 2 bases, and 9 bases lay between the germline ends. CDR3 length: 13 amino acids. Looked up from germline, CDR1 is LGHDT and CDR2 is YNNKEL (reference sequence). Study processing details: The assay estimated nucleated cells by amplifying reference gene primers. The repertoire was sequenced with immunoSEQ multiplex PCR; TCRdb's copy has only in-frame clones and lacks some. The DNA was the basis for D and trimming; V, J and clone size are from that table. Here the sample spans 78,000 or so clones, 87% being singletons. The sample consisted of peripheral blood. V is TRBV3-1 (or the pseudogene TRBV3-2) and J is TRBJ2-7, with D perhaps matching TRBD1 (6 bases). The receptor was isolated from a woman in her forties or fifties with acute or convalescent COVID-19. The CDR3 bases are TGTGCCAGCAGCCGCTACAGGGCCTACGAGCAGTACTTC. It is translated as CASSRYRAYEQYF.